Listed below are T cell receptor beta chains from one sample, sequenced in a study of blood T cell repertoires in COVID-19. TCRdb's copy holds only in-frame clones and misses some; the assay was immunoSEQ multiplex PCR. Of tens of thousands of clones detected, roughly 85% appear once; the ten largest clones hold around 4.4%. The sequenced sample was peripheral blood. The receptor source for this set is a woman in her 70s with acute or convalescent COVID-19. Each CDR3 is given with its conserved first and last residue. D genes are given only for firm matches. The size of a clone is reported for some rows only, either as once, few or many, or as a class for expanded clones.

clone size	D gene	V gene	J gene	CDR3 DNA	CDR3 protein
-	-	TRBV5-1	TRBJ1-2	TGCGCCAGCAGCTTAGGGAGTGGCTACACCTTC	CASSLGSGYTF
-	-	TRBV6-5	TRBJ2-7	TGTGCCGCGCTGGGCCGGCACTCCTACGAGCAGTACTTC	CAALGRHSYEQYF
few	-	TRBV6-5	TRBJ1-4	TGTGCCAGCAGTTACTCGTCGGTTGTGAATGAAAAACTGTTTTTT	CASSYSSVVNEKLFF
-	-	TRBV7-2	TRBJ1-1	TGTGCCAGCAGCCTAGGCGTCTACACTGAAGCTTTCTTT	CASSLGVYTEAFF
-	TRBD2	TRBV11-3	TRBJ2-2	TGTGCCAGCAGCGCGGGACTAGCGGGACCGGCGGGAACCGGGGAGCTGTTTTTT	CASSAGLAGPAGTGELFF
-	TRBD1	TRBV9	TRBJ2-6	TGTGCCAGCAGCGCGAGGACAGGGAAACTCTCTGGGGCCAACGTCCTGACTTTC	CASSARTGKLSGANVLTF
-	-	TRBV28	TRBJ1-2	TGTGCCAGCAGTGATAGGGGGGGTCAGGTGGTTTACGGCTACACCTTC	CASSDRGGQVVYGYTF
-	TRBD1	TRBV6-2/TRBV6-3	TRBJ2-2	TGTGCCAGCAGCACAAGGACAGGGGTCGGCGGGGAGCTGTTTTTT	CASSTRTGVGGELFF
-	-	TRBV5-1	TRBJ1-6	TGCGCCAGCAGCCCCACCGCGAGCTCTAGCCTTAGTAATTCACCCCTCCACTTT	CASSPTASSSLSNSPLHF
few	-	TRBV6-6	TRBJ1-5	TGTGCCAGCAGTCAAGCACAGCATCGGAGCAATCAGCCCCAGCATTTT	CASSQAQHRSNQPQHF
-	-	TRBV6-5	TRBJ2-5	TGTGCCAGCAGTTACTCCCGCGGCGGAGGGGCAGAGACCCAGTACTTC	CASSYSRGGGAETQYF
-	TRBD2	TRBV11-3	TRBJ2-1	TGTGCCAGCAGCTTAAGGGAGATCGGGACTAGGGTAGAGAGTGAGCAGTTCTTC	CASSLREIGTRVESEQFF
once	-	TRBV5-5	TRBJ1-2	TGTGCCAGCAGCTTGACACTACAAACTAACTATGGCTACACCTTC	CASSLTLQTNYGYTF
-	TRBD1	TRBV5-5	TRBJ1-2	TGTGCCAGCAGCTTGGGAGCGACAGGGGTCTATGGCTACACCTTC	CASSLGATGVYGYTF
-	-	TRBV6-1	TRBJ1-3	TGTGCCAGCAGTGCGCGACAGGATTTCTCTGGAAACACCATATATTTT	CASSARQDFSGNTIYF
-	-	TRBV6-1	TRBJ2-7	TGTGCCAGCAGTGAAGGCAGGGTCCCTGCCTACGAGCAGTACTTC	CASSEGRVPAYEQYF
-	TRBD2	TRBV6-5	TRBJ2-1	TGTGCCAGCAGTTACCTAGCGGAGATTTACAATGAGCAGTTCTTC	CASSYLAEIYNEQFF
-	TRBD1	TRBV28	TRBJ1-2	TGTGCCAGCAGTCCGACAGGGGGTCCCTCCAACTATGGCTACACCTTC	CASSPTGGPSNYGYTF
-	TRBD2	TRBV28	TRBJ2-4	TGTGCCAGCAGTCCTATACTAGCGGGCCTGAACATTCAGTACTTC	CASSPILAGLNIQYF
-	-	TRBV11-2	TRBJ2-5	TGTGCCAGCAGCTTAGATTCTGCGGGGTCTAGGGAGACCCAGTACTTC	CASSLDSAGSRETQYF
few	TRBD1	TRBV7-2	TRBJ2-2	TGTGCCAGCAGCTTGAAGGGGGCAGACACCGGGGAGCTGTTTTTT	CASSLKGADTGELFF
-	-	TRBV7-2	TRBJ2-7	TGTGCCAGCAGCTTAGGTATAGGGGGCTACGAGCAGTACTTC	CASSLGIGGYEQYF
-	TRBD2	TRBV5-1	TRBJ2-3	TGCGCCAGCCGGACTAGCGGATACACAGATACGCAGTATTTT	CASRTSGYTDTQYF